The clone carrying this T cell receptor beta chain was seen many times. MiXCR, run by TCRdb on the 5' RACE reads, gives a single entry per CDR3 protein. The sample has approximately 280,000 distinct CDR3 sequences, about 8.1% seen once; the top ten hold about 2.1%. The CDR3 length is 15 residues. Germline assignment: CDR1 SEHNR and CDR2 FQNEAQ (reference sequence). Trimming left V 4 bases short and J 1 base short, with 10 bases between. The data belong to a study of identical twins. The same sample was also studied in work on yellow fever vaccine responses in identical twins.

The source is a woman between 18 and 30 years old in good health. Sequencing was done on a sample of memory (CD45RO+) T cells sorted from blood. The chain recombines TRBV7-9 with TRBJ2-2; D perhaps matches TRBD2 (6 bases). The CDR3 nucleotides read TGTGCCAGCAGCTCGGCTAGCGTGAACACCGGGGAGCTGTTTTTT. Translating it yields CASSSASVNTGELFF.